This entry describes one T cell receptor beta chain. This specimen comes from a study of CD8+ T cells in alopecia areata. Study details: At a dose of 5 to 10 mg twice daily, oral tofacitinib was given to treated patients.

Samples from alopecia areata patients were lesional scalp punch biopsies and peripheral blood. cDNA prepared by RNA extraction and subsequent reverse transcription served as the template for sequencing. Profiling relied on immunoSEQ multiplex PCR, and the TCRdb table lists in-frame clones only, not all of them. The profile covers 150,000 or so clones, with 87% appearing a single time and around 15% taken by the ten largest. CDR1 and CDR2 from the germline V gene are SQVTM and ANQGSEA. The ends lost 3 bases at V and 0 bases at J; junction bases unmatched: 7. This CDR3 spans 16 amino acids. The clonotype originates from a human donor with alopecia areata. Specimen: CD8+ T cells sorted from blood, collected at week 0. The chain joins TRBV29-1 to TRBJ2-7, with 11 bases lining up with TRBD2. CDR3 loop: CSVELPSGGTSYEQYF. The CDR3 region has the DNA TGCAGCGTTGAGTTGCCTAGCGGGGGGACCTCCTACGAGCAGTACTTC.